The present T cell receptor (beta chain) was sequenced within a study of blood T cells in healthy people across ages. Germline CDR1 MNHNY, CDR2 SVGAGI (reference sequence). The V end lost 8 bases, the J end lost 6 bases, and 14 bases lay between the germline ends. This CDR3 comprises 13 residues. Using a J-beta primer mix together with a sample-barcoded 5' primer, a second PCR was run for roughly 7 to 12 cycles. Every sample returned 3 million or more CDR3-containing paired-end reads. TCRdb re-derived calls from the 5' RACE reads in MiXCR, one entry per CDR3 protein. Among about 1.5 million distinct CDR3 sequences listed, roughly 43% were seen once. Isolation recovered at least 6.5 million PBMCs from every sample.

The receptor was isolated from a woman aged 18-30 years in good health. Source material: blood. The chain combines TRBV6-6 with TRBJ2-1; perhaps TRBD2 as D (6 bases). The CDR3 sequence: CASDLTSSNEQFF. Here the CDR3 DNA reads TGTGCCAGCGACCTCACTAGCTCCAATGAGCAGTTCTTC.